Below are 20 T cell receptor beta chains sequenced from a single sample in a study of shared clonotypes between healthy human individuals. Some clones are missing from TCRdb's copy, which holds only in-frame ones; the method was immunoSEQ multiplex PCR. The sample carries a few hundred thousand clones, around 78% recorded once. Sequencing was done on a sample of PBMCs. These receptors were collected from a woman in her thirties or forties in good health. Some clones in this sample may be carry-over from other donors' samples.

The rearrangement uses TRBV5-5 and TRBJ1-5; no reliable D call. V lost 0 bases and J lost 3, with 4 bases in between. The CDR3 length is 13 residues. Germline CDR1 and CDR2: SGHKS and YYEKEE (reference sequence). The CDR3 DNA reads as TGTGCCAGCAGCTTGGCCTTCAATCAGCCCCAGCATTTT. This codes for CASSLAFNQPQHF.

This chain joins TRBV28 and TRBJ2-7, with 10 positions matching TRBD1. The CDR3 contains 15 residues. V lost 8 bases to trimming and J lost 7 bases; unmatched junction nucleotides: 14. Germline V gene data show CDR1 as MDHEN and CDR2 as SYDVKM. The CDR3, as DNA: TGTGCCAGCGCCGTGGGGGGACAGGGGATTCGGGAGCAGTACTTC. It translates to CASAVGGQGIREQYF.

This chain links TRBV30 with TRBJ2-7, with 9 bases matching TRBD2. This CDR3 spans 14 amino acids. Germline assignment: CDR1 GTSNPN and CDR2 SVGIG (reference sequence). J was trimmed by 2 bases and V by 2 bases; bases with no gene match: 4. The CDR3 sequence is CAWSFRGRAYEQYF. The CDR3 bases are TGTGCCTGGAGTTTCCGCGGGAGGGCCTACGAGCAGTACTTC. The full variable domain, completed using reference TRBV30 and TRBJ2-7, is SQTIHQWPATLVQPVGSPLSLECTVEGTSNPNLYWYRQAAGRGLQLLFYSVGIGQISSEVPQNLSASRPQDRQFILSSKKLLLSDSGFYLCAWSFRGRAYEQYFGPGTRLTVT.

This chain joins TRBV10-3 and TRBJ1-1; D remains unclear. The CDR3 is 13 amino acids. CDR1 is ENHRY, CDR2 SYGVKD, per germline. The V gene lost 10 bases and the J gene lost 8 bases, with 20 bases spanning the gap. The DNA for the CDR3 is TGTGCCAGTGTGCAGGTGGCCCTCTCCGAAGCTTTCTTT. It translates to CASVQVALSEAFF.

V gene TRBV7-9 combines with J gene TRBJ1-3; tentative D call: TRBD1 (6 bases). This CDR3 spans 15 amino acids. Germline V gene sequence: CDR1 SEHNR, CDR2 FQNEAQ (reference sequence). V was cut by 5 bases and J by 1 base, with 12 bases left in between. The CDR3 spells CASSRQVLSGNTIYF. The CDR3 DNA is TGTGCCAGCAGCCGACAGGTCCTTTCTGGAAACACCATATATTTT. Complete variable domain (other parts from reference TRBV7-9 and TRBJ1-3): DTGVSQNPRHKITKRGQNVTFRCDPISEHNRLYWYRQTLGQGPEFLTYFQNEAQLEKSRLLSDRFSAERPKGSFSTLEIQRTEQGDSAMYLCASSRQVLSGNTIYFGEGSWLTVV.

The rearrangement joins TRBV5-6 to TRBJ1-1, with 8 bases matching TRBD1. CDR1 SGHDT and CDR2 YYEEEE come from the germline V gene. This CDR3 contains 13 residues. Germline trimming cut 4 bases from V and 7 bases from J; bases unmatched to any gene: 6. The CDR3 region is CASSMGQEFEAFF. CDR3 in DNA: TGTGCCAGCAGCATGGGACAGGAGTTTGAAGCTTTCTTT.

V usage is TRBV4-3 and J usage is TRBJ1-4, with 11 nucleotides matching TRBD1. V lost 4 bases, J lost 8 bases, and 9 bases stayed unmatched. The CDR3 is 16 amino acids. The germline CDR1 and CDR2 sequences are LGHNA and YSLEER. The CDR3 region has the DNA TGCGCCAGCAGCCTTTTTACCGGGACAGGGGGAGAAAAACTGTTTTTT. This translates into CASSLFTGTGGEKLFF.

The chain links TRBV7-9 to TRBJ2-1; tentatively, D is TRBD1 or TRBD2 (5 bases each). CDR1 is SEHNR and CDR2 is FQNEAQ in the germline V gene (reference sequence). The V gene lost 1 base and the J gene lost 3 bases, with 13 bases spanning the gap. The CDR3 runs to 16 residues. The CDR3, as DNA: TGTGCCAGCAGCTTAGTTGGGGGAGTATTCTACAATGAGCAGTTCTTC. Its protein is CASSLVGGVFYNEQFF.

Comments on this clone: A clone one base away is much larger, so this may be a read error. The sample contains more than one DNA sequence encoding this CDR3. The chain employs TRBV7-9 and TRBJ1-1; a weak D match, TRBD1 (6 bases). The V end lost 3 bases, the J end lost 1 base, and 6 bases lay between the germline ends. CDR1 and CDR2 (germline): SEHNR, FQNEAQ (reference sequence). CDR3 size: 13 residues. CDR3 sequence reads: CASSLGQNTEAFF. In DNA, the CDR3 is TGTGCCAGCAGCTTGGGACAGAACACTGAAGCTTTCTTT.

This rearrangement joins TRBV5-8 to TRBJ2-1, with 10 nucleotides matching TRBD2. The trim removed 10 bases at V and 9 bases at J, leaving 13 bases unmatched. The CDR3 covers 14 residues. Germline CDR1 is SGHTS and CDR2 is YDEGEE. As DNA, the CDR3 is TGTGCCGCCCGGCCGGGACTAGCGTGGGGTGAGCAGTTCTTC. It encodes CAARPGLAWGEQFF.

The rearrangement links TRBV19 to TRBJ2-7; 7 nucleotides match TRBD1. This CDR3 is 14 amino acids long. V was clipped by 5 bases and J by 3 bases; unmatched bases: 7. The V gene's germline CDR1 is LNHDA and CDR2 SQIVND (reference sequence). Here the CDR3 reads CASSPTGSLYEQYF. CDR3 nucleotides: TGTGCCAGTAGTCCGACAGGGAGTCTCTACGAGCAGTACTTC.

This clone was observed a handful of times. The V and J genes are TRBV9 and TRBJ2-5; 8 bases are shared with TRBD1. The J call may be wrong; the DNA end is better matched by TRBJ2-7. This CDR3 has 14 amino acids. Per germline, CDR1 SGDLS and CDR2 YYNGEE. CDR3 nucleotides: TGTGCCAGCAGCCCCCGGACAGGGAATTACGAGCAGTACTTC. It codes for CASSPRTGNYEQYF.

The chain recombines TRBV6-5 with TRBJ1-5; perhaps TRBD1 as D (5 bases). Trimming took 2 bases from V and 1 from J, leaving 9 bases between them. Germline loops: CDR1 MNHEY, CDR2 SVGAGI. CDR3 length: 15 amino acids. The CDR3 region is CASSYGPGSNQPQHF. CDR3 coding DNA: TGTGCCAGCAGTTACGGGCCAGGGAGCAATCAGCCCCAGCATTTT.

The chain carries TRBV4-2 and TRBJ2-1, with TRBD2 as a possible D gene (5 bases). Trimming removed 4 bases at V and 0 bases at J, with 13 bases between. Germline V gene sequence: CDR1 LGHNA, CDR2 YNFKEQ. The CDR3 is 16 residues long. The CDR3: CASSPSLASSYNEQFF. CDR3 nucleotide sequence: TGTGCCAGCAGCCCTTCCCTAGCTTCCTCCTACAATGAGCAGTTCTTC.

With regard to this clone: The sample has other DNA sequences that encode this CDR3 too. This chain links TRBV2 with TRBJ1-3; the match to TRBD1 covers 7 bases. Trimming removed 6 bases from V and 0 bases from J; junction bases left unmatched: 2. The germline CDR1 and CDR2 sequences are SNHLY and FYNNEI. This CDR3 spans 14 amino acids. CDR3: CASSAGGSGNTIYF. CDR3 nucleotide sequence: TGTGCCAGCAGCGCAGGGGGCTCTGGAAACACCATATATTTT.

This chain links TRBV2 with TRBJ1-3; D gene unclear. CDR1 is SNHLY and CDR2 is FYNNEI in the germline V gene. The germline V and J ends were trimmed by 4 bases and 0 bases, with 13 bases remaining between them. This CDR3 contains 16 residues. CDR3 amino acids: CASSVIRTSSGNTIYF. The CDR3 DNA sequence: TGTGCCAGCAGTGTAATAAGGACTAGCTCTGGAAACACCATATATTTT.

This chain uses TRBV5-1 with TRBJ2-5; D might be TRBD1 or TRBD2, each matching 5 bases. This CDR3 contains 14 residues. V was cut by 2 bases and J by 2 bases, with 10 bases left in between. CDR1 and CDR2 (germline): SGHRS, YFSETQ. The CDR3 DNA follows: TGCGCCAGCAGCTTCGGGACCAATCAAGAGACCCAGTACTTC. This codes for CASSFGTNQETQYF.

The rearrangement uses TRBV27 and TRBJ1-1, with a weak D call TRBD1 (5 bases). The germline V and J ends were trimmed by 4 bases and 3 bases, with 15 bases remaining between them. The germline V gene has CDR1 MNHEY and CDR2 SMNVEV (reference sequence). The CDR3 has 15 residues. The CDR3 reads CASSYPAGRDTEAFF. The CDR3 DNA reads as TGTGCCAGCAGTTACCCGGCAGGGAGGGACACTGAAGCTTTCTTT.

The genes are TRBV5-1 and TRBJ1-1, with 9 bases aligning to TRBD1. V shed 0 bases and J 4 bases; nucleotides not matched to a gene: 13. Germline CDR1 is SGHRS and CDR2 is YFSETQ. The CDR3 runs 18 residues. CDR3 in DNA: TGCGCCAGCAGCTTGGCCGGCGGACTGAGACAGGGGGGCACTGAAGCTTTCTTT. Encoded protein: CASSLAGGLRQGGTEAFF.

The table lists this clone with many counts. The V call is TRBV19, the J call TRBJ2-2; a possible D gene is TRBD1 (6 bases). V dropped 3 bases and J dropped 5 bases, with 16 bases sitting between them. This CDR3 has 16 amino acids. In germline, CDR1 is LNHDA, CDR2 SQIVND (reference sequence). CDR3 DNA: TGTGCCAGTAGTATGTCGGGACATCCGCTGACCGGGGAGCTGTTTTTT. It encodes CASSMSGHPLTGELFF.